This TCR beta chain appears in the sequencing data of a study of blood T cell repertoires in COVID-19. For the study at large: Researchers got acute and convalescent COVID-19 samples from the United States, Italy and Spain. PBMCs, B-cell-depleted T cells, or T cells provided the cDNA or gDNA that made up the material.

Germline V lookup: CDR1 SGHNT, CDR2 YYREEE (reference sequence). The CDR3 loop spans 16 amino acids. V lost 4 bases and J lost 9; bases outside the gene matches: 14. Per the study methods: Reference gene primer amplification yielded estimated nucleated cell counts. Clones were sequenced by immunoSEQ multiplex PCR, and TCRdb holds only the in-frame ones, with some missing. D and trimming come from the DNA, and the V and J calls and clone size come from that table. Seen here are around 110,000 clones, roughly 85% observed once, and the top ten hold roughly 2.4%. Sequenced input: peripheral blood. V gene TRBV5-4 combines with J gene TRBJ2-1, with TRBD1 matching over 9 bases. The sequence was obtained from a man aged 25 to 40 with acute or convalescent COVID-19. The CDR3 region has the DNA TGTGCCAGCAGCCCCGGTTCGGGACAGGGTATTACTGAGCAGTTCTTC. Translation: CASSPGSGQGITEQFF.